This T cell receptor (beta chain) originates from a study of cytomegalovirus exposure and HLA in healthy donors listed by TCRdb under 2017. Context from the whole study: According to an earlier analysis of 587 of the donors, 150 million to 200 million T cells yielded 117 million unique TCR beta sequences and about 280 Gb of sequence data. On average, roughly 240,000 unique TCR beta nucleotide sequences were sequenced per donor among fewer than 500 genotyped donors of the cohort, with roughly 18% of those sequences being non-productive. A later genetic analysis took genome-wide SNP genotypes for about 65% of the roughly 670 donors and used that subset as a discovery cohort. The study was designed to test whether signatures of past pathogen exposure could be identified by cataloging public T cell receptors. The T cell repertoires of several hundred subjects were profiled by immunosequencing and related to cytomegalovirus serostatus. The study combined high-throughput TCR immunosequencing, statistical association of individual TCRs with disease status, and machine learning to predict cytomegalovirus infection status. Every discovery cohort repertoire had been produced on one sequencing platform. An earlier analysis of approximately 630 of the donors applied high-throughput TCR beta sequencing to assess whether each TCR beta V gene segment acted as functional or pseudogenic. HLA typing included class I and class II loci at four-digit resolution. An early release that covered about 600 HLA-typed donors contained 300 to 350 gigabases of sequencing data and some 87 million unique TCR sequences. Besides the first cohort of approximately 710 subjects, a separate validation cohort made up of 95 to 150 different subjects was used. Rather than drawing on any new phenotypic data, the later analysis identified candidate immune exposures from TCR beta sequences and the way those sequences occurred across donors. Donor age, sex, ethnicity and CMV serostatus were collected together with the repertoire data. Among the roughly 400 genotyped donors, approximately 76% belonged to the genetic ancestry cluster associated with self-reported Caucasian donors. A handful of DR-DQ haplotypes were handled as single units for association and clustering because linkage in the cohort was strong. To study patterns of TCR occurrence, a later analysis re-analyzed previously published TCR beta repertoires from 600 to 750 donors and added high-resolution HLA genotyping. The number of donors typed differed by locus, with about 629-640 for A, B, C, DRB1 and DQB1, 522 for DQA1, approximately 580 for DPA1, and some 440 for DPB1. General findings and caveats noted by the study authors: Most CMV-associated TCR beta chains appeared to be HLA-restricted in a later analysis, and the HLA associations seemed to be driven largely by CMV exposure. A group of highly shared sequence variants was considered likely to be a technical artifact of the sequencing pipeline. A further reported finding was that TCR beta sequences accurately predicted the HLA-A and HLA-B alleles for most subjects in the first cohort. Compared with the 666-donor mean, donors in an Asian-associated ancestry cluster had fewer N-insertions in productive TCRs, according to a later genetic analysis. A few of the identified cytomegalovirus-associated TCR beta chains were confirmed in vitro to be specific for cytomegalovirus antigens. Some IMGT-functional V segments, including TRBV6-2 and TRBV6-3, could not be told apart with the 87-base-pair reads, so those segments were excluded. Presence/absence analyses assumed roughly uniform sequencing depth across donors, an assumption that may not hold. Assigning TCR associations to individual alleles was difficult when HLA alleles, especially DR and DQ, strongly co-occurred. The earlier analysis of fewer than 750 of the donors excluded some 16 rarely observed V segments, including chromosome 9 orphons, because counts were too low. The cohort was sequenced for TCR beta chains only, and without alpha or paired-chain data the features that could be detected were limited. At a false discovery rate of 0.05, a later analysis linked roughly 17,000 TCR beta sequences to specific HLA alleles. In a later analysis, the rate of TCR association differed among HLA loci, with DRB1 alleles having the most associated TCRs and HLA-C alleles having the fewest. V-gene and J-gene trimming of TCR beta chains was associated with a missense DCLRE1C variant in a later genetic analysis, and the association was replicated in an independent cohort. Across donors, most TCR sequences were observed very rarely, whereas some public TCRs were present in many individuals. Because some donors lacked HLA typing at each locus, the association tests relied only on the typed subset. A total of 164 TCR beta chains were listed by the study as associated with cytomegalovirus. Immune exposure information for the cohort was limited to CMV serostatus. Cytomegalovirus status was reported to be diagnosed by the classifier with high specificity and sensitivity in both the original and validation cohorts. In a later analysis, HLA-associated TCR beta chains were found to be more clonally expanded and to have lower generation probabilities than equally common non-associated chains. In an earlier analysis of about 600 of the donors, most TCR beta V segments appeared in productive rearrangements about 90% or about 30% of the time, broadly matching IMGT annotations. In a later analysis, several top co-occurrence clusters were reported to appear linked to parvovirus B19, influenza, CMV and Epstein-Barr virus. Correlated functional status among segregating V segments might be attributable to linkage disequilibrium, but an unknown experimental factor could not be ruled out. It was suggested by the authors that the approach could potentially be generalized to other disease states and immunological phenotypes.

The protocol used for the library was the immunoSEQ multiplex PCR assay. The multiplex PCR relied on a mix of 60 forward primers for TCR Vbeta segments and 13 reverse primers for TCR Jbeta segments. The CDR3 region of rearranged TCR beta genes was amplified from genomic DNA with a multiplex PCR assay. Amplified TCR beta libraries were sequenced as 87-base-pair reads on the Illumina HiSeq System. The published analysis was carried out like this. A later analysis counted 65 million to 90 million unique TCR beta chains across the 670 or so repertoires, and 9 million to 14 million of these chains were shared by at least two donors. A nearest-neighbor algorithm error-corrected the raw reads and collapsed the reads into unique sequences, merging closely related sequences to remove PCR and sequencing errors. Alignment of CDR3 sequences to IMGT reference sequences was used to assign V, D and J gene segments. Each retained sequence needed at least a six-nucleotide match to both a V gene segment and a J gene segment. A rearrangement was called productive if the CDR3 had no stop codons and remained in frame with V and J, and every other rearrangement was called non-productive. CDR3 was defined according to IMGT convention as the region running from the second conserved V-encoded cysteine to the conserved J-encoded phenylalanine. The earlier analysis of about 640 of the donors excluded any sequence lacking an unambiguous match to a single V gene segment. In an earlier analysis of 450 to 750 of the donors, a V segment was called functional when productive rearrangements were above 56.7%, and segregating when the standard deviation between donors exceeded 5%. A statistical classification framework was developed to diagnose cytomegalovirus status using the catalog of TCR beta chain sequences. In a later analysis, TCR nucleotide sequences were compared against IMGT/GENE-DB human TR gene sequences so that V and J genes could be assigned. In a later analysis, CDR3 sequences and most-parsimonious VDJ recombination scenarios were assigned using the TCRdist pipeline. In a later analysis, each TCR beta chain was defined by its CDR3 amino acid sequence together with its V-gene family, and reads without a unique V-gene family were excluded. In a later analysis, fewer than 600 highly shared, low-generation-probability nucleotide sequences were removed to address suspected cross-contamination and a sequencing artifact. For each public chain, a later analysis derived a clonal expansion index from normalized ranks of inferred template counts within each repertoire. Generation probabilities in a later analysis came from a VDJ recombination model fitted to out-of-frame rearrangements, and those results were checked against IGoR. In a later analysis, TCR-TCR, TCR-HLA and TCR-CMV co-occurrence was scored with hypergeometric tests, and a repertoire-size bias correction was applied to TCR pairs. A later analysis estimated false discovery rates by permuting HLA or CMV assignments 20 times. In a later analysis, co-occurring TCRs were grouped using DBSCAN, and TCRdist sequence similarity was added for clustering within HLA-allele-positive subsets. Repertoires with fewer than 30,000 or more than 120,000 public chains, plus five repertoires with anomalous nucleotide sharing, were excluded from co-occurrence clustering. Not all clones reach the TCRdb copy of this immuneACCESS table, which keeps in-frame sequences only. Checked studies attribute under half of the gap to unresolved V genes and leave the rest unexplained. V and J calls and clone size follow that table, whereas D and trimming were derived from the DNA. The sample table holds fewer than 150,000 clones. The biggest ten clones account for about 2.5% of the sample.

A remark on this clone: Its antigen is currently not known.

The cohort consisted of approximately 690 healthy bone marrow donors. Cohort members were all nominally healthy when sampled, although unrecorded immune exposures were likely present. The donor was CMV seronegative and belonged to the group of 350 to 400 seronegative cohort members. Each donor provided a peripheral blood sample, and peripheral blood mononuclear cells were used for TCR beta sequencing. Genomic DNA extraction from the blood cell samples was performed with the Qiagen DNeasy Blood Extraction Kit. CDR1 and CDR2, looked up from the germline V gene (reference sequence), are SGHNT and YYREEE. Germline trimming: 4 bases from V, 9 bases from J; junction bases outside gene matches: 9. Spanning cysteine to phenylalanine, the CDR3 consists of 15 amino acids. The entry retains the CDR3 DNA only, 45 bases that are in frame from base 1.

Sequencing was done on a sample of PBMCs. The V and J genes are TRBV5-4 and TRBJ2-1, with 11 bases in between that match TRBD2. The clonotype was recovered from a man aged 35-49 years in good health and CMV-seronegative. Read as DNA, the sequence is TGTGCCAGCAGCATGGACGGACTAGCGGGCGGTGAGCAGTTCTTC. Translation gives CASSMDGLAGGEQFF. Reference TRBV5-4 and TRBJ2-1 proteins supply the regions before and after the CDR3; the full variable domain is: ETGVTQSPTHLIKTRGQQVTLRCSSQSGHNTVSWYQQALGQGPQFIFQYYREEENGRGNFPPRFSGLQFPNYSSELNVNALELDDSALYLCASSMDGLAGGEQFFGPGTRLTVL.